This passage covers 7 T cell receptor beta chains from one sample sequenced in a study of T cells in Graves' hyperthyroidism and ophthalmopathy. Authors of the study amplified TCR beta CDR3 regions from RNA transcripts. The HTBI primer set was used in a first-round RT-PCR of the TCR CDR3. TCRdb fed the multiplex PCR reads into MiXCR, producing one record per CDR3 protein. The repertoire holds roughly 800,000 distinct CDR3 sequences, with 35% to 45% as singletons. The specimen was blood. These receptors came from a man between 18 and 35 years old with Graves' hyperthyroidism.

This clonotype appeared a single time. The chain employs TRBV10-1 and TRBJ1-2; D is undetermined. CDR1 and CDR2 from the germline V gene are WNHNN and SYGVQD (reference sequence). The length of the CDR3 is 10 residues. Trimming cost V 10 bases and J 8 bases, with 11 bases left between them. DNA of the CDR3: TGCGCCAAGCCGGGGAACGGCTACACCTTC. Its translation is CAKPGNGYTF.

This clonotype has more than one count but fewer than ten. The chain employs TRBV13 and TRBJ1-2, with 9 bases fitting TRBD1. The CDR3 loop spans 14 amino acids. The trim removed 5 bases at V and 14 bases at J, leaving 15 bases unmatched. Germline V gene lookup returns CDR1 PRHDT and CDR2 FYEKMQ (reference sequence). The CDR3 DNA follows: TGTGCCAGCAGCCCTCCCGGTACAGGGGGCTCCCCTACCTTC. It is translated as CASSPPGTGGSPTF.

This clonotype was counted ten times or more. The gene calls are TRBV13 and TRBJ1-4, with D unresolved. The CDR3 totals 12 residues. CDR1 is PRHDT and CDR2 is FYEKMQ in the germline V gene (reference sequence). Trimming took 3 bases from V and 10 from J, leaving 9 bases between them. The CDR3 sequence: CASSFGEGKLFF. The DNA of the CDR3 is TGTGCCAGCAGCTTTGGGGAAGGAAAACTGTTTTTT.

This clonotype was detected ten times or more. The chain couples TRBV7-2 to TRBJ2-5; D may be TRBD2 (6 bases). CDR1 and CDR2 (germline): SGHTA, FQGNSA. The CDR3 length is 15 residues. The V end lost 5 bases, the J end lost 2 bases, and 15 bases lay between the germline ends. Here the CDR3 reads CASSPRGGGQETQYF. The CDR3, as DNA: TGTGCCAGCAGCCCCCGGGGCGGAGGGCAAGAGACCCAGTACTTC.

This rearrangement joins TRBV24-1 to TRBJ2-2, with TRBD1 matching 7 bases. Germline loops: CDR1 KGHDR, CDR2 SFDVKD. This CDR3 is 17 amino acids long. The J segment lost 3 bases and the V segment lost 0 bases, leaving 6 bases of the junction unmatched. In DNA form, the CDR3 reads TGTGCCACCAGTGATTTGACTGGGGGACAGTACACCGGGGAGCTGTTTTTT. Protein: CATSDLTGGQYTGELFF.

To note about this clonotype: A much larger clonotype is one base distant, so this may be a read error. The rearrangement uses TRBV9 and TRBJ1-2; 8 bases are a match to TRBD1. The CDR3 length is 15 residues. Trimming at V came to 0 bases and at J to 4 bases, leaving 5 bases not matched to a gene. Germline loops: CDR1 SGDLS, CDR2 YYNGEE. The CDR3 DNA is TGTGCCAGCAGCGTAGATGGACAGGGCGTCTATGGCTACACCTTC. This sequence encodes CASSVDGQGVYGYTF. Full variable domain (rest looked up from reference TRBV9 and TRBJ1-2): DSGVTQTPKHLITATGQRVTLRCSPRSGDLSVYWYQQSLDQGLQFLIQYYNGEERAKGNILERFSAQQFPDLHSELNLSSLELGDSALYFCASSVDGQGVYGYTFGSGTRLTVV.

The chain combines TRBV5-8 with TRBJ1-5; unclear D gene. V lost 5 bases and J 3 bases, leaving 18 bases between the germline ends. This CDR3 spans 16 amino acids. Germline CDR1 is SGHTS and CDR2 is YDEGEE. The CDR3 DNA follows: TGTGCCAGCAGGCCTACCGGCAGACCGATCAATCAGCCCCAGCATTTT. Encoded protein: CASRPTGRPINQPQHF.